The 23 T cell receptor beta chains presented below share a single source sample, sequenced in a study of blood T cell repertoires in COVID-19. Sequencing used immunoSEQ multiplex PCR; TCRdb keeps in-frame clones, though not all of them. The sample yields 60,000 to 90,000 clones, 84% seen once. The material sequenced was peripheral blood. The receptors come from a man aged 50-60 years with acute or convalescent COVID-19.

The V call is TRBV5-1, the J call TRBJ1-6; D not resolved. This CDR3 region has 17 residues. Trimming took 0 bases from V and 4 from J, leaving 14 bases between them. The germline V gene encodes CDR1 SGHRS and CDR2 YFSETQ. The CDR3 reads CASSLVGAGEYNSPLHF. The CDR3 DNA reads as TGCGCCAGCAGCTTGGTCGGTGCGGGCGAATATAATTCACCCCTCCACTTT.

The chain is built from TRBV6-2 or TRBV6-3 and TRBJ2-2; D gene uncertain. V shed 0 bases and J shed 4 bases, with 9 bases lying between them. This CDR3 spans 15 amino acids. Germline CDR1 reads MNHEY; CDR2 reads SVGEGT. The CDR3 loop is CASSYSLALTGELFF. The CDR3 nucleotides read TGTGCCAGCAGTTACTCCTTGGCCCTCACCGGGGAGCTGTTTTTT.

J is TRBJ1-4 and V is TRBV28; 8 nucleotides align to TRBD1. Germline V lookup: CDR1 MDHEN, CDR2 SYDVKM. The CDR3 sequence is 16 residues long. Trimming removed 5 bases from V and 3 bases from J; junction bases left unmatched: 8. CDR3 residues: CASSPRQGKANEKLFF. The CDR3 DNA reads TGTGCCAGCAGTCCTAGACAGGGGAAGGCTAATGAAAAACTGTTTTTT.

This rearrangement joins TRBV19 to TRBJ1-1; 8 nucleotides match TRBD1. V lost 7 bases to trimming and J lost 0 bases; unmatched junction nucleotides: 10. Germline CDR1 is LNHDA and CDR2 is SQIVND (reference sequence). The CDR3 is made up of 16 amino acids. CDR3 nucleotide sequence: TGTGCCAGTACCCTCTCCTGGACAGGGATGAACACTGAAGCTTTCTTT. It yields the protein CASTLSWTGMNTEAFF.

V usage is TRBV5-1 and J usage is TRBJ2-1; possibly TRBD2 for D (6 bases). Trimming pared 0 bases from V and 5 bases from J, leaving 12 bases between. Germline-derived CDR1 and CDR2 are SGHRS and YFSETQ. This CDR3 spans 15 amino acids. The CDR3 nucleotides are TGCGCCAGCAGCTTGGGTAGCGGAGGGAACAATGAGCAGTTCTTC. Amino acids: CASSLGSGGNNEQFF.

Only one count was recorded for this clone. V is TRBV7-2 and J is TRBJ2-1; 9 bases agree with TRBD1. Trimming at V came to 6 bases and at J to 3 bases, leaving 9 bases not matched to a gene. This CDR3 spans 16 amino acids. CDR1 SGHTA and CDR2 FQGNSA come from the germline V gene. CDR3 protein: CASRPNRGPSYNEQFF. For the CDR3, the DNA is TGTGCCAGCAGACCTAACAGGGGGCCTAGCTACAATGAGCAGTTCTTC.

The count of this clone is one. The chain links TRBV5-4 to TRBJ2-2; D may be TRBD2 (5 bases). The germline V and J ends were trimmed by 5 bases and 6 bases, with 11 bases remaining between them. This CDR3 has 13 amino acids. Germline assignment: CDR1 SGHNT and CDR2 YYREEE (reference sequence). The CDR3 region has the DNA TGTGCCAGCAGTCGGGATGAGCCCGGGGAGCTGTTTTTT. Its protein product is CASSRDEPGELFF. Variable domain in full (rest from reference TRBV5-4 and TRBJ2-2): ETGVTQSPTHLIKTRGQQVTLRCSSQSGHNTVSWYQQALGQGPQFIFQYYREEENGRGNFPPRFSGLQFPNYSSELNVNALELDDSALYLCASSRDEPGELFFGEGSRLTVL.

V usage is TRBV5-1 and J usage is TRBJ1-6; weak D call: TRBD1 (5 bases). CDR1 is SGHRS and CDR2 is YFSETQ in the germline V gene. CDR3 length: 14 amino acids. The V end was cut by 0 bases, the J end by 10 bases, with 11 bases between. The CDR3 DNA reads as TGCGCCAGCAGCTTGGGGGAAACAGGCTCACCCCTCCACTTT. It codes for CASSLGETGSPLHF.

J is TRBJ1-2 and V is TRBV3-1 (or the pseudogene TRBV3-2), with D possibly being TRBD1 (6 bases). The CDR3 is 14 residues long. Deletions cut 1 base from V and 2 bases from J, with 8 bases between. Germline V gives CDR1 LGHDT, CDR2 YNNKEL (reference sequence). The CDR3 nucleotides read TGTGCCAGCAGCCAAGTAGACAGGAACTATGGCTACACCTTC. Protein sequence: CASSQVDRNYGYTF.

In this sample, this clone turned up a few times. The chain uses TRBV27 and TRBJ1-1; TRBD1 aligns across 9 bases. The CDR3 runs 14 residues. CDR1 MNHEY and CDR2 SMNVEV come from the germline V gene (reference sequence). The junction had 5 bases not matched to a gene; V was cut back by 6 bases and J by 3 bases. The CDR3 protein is CASSGQGWDTEAFF. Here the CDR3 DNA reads TGTGCCAGCAGCGGACAGGGGTGGGACACTGAAGCTTTCTTT.

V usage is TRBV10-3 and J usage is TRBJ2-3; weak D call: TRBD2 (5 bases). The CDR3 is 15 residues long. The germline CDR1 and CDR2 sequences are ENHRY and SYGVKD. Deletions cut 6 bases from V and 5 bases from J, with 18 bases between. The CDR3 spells CAIRAGGGSVDTQYF. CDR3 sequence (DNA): TGTGCCATCAGGGCCGGAGGCGGTTCAGTAGATACGCAGTATTTT.

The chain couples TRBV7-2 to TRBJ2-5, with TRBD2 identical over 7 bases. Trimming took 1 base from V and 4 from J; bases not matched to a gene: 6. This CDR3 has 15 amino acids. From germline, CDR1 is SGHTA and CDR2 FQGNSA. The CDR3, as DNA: TGTGCCAGCAGCTTAGTGAGCGGGGATCGAGAGACCCAGTACTTC. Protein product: CASSLVSGDRETQYF.

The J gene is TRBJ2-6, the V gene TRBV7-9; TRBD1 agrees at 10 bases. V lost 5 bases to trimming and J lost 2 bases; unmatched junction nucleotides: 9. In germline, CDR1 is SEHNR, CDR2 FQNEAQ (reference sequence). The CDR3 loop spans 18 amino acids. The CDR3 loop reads CASSIRDRGATGANVLTF. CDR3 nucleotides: TGTGCCAGCAGCATCCGGGACAGGGGCGCGACTGGGGCCAACGTCCTGACTTTC.

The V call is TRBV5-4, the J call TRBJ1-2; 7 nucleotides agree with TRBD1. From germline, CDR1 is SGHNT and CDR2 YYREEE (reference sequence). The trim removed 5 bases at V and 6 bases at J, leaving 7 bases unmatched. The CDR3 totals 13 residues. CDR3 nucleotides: TGTGCCAGCAGAAGGGACAGAGAAGATGGCTACACCTTC. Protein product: CASRRDREDGYTF. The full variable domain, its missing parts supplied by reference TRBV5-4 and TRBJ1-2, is ETGVTQSPTHLIKTRGQQVTLRCSSQSGHNTVSWYQQALGQGPQFIFQYYREEENGRGNFPPRFSGLQFPNYSSELNVNALELDDSALYLCASRRDREDGYTFGSGTRLTVV.

CDR3 in DNA: TGTGCCAGCAGCCAAAAGCGGGATCCCTACAATGAGCAGTTCTTC. Translated, it gives CASSQKRDPYNEQFF. This chain uses TRBV14 with TRBJ2-1; 7 nucleotides align to TRBD2. From germline, CDR1 is SGHDN and CDR2 FVKESK. CDR3 length equals 15 residues. The ends lost 2 bases at V and 2 bases at J; junction bases unmatched: 3.

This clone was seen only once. CDR3: CASSYLLGDNTEAFF. The CDR3 DNA sequence: TGTGCCAGCAGTTACCTCCTGGGAGATAACACTGAAGCTTTCTTT. The V call is TRBV6-6, the J call TRBJ1-1, with D uncertain. The length of the CDR3 is 15 residues. Per germline, CDR1 MNHNY and CDR2 SVGAGI (reference sequence). The germline V and J ends were trimmed by 2 bases and 2 bases, with 12 bases remaining between them.

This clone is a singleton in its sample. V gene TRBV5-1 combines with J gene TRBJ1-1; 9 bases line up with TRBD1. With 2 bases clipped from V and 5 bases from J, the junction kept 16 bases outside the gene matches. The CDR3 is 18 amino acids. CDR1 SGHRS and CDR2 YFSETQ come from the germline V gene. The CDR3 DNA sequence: TGCGCCAGCAGCTTTACCACAGGGGGCCTGTTGAGAGGTACTGAAGCTTTCTTT. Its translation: CASSFTTGGLLRGTEAFF.

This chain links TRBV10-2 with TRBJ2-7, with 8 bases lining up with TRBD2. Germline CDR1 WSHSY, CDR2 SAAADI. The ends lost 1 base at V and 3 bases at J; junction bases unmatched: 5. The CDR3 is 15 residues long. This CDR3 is CASSEYTSGNYEQYF. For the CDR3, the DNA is TGCGCCAGCAGTGAGTATACTAGCGGTAACTACGAGCAGTACTTC.

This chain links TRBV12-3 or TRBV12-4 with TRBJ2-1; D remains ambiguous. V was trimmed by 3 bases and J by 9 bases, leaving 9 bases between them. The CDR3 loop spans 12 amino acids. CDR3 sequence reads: CASSFTSGEQFF. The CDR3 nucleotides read TGTGCCAGCAGTTTTACCTCGGGTGAGCAGTTCTTC.

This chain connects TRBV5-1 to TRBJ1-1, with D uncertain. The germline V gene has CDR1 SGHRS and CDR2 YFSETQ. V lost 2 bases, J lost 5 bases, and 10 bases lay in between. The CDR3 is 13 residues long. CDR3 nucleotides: TGCGCCAGCAGCTTAGGAAGCGGTACTGAAGCTTTCTTT. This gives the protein CASSLGSGTEAFF.

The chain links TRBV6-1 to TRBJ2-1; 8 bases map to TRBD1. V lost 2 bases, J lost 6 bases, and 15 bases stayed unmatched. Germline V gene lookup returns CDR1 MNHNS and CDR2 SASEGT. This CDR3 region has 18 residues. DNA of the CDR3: TGTGCCAGCAGTGAAATGATTTCGGGAGCAGGGGGCCGCAATGAGCAGTTCTTC. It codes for CASSEMISGAGGRNEQFF.

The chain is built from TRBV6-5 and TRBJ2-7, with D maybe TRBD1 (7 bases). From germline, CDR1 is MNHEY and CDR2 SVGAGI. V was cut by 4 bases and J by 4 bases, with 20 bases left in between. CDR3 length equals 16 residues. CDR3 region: CASSLARDSRSYEQYF. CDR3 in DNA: TGTGCCAGCAGTTTGGCGCGGGACAGTAGAAGTTACGAGCAGTACTTC.

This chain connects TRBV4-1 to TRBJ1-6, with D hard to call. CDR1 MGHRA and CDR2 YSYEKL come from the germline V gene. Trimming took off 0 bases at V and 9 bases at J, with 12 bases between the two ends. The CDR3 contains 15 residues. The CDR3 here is CASSQDGQVGSPLHF. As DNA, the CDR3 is TGCGCCAGCAGCCAAGATGGGCAGGTGGGTTCACCCCTCCACTTT.